A single sample is the source of the 6 T cell receptor beta chains below, sequenced in a study of CD4 T cell repertoires in COVID-19. Stimulation with autologous monocytes and recombinant SARS-CoV-2 spike or nucleoprotein produced proliferating antigen-reactive T cell lines. Clones were read by immunoSEQ multiplex PCR, and TCRdb kept only the in-frame ones, dropping some. In the table there are some 1,500 clones, 15% to 20% of which are singletons. For these TCRs, the target antigens are not known. Sequenced material: central memory CD4+ T cells, cultured in vitro, taken after recovery from COVID-19. These receptor sequences come from a human donor who had COVID-19.

In its sample, this clone is medium-sized. This chain uses TRBV10-3 with TRBJ2-1; TRBD2 is a possible D gene (6 bases). Trimming stripped 0 bases from V and 0 bases from J, with 12 bases between. Germline V lookup: CDR1 ENHRY, CDR2 SYGVKD. The CDR3 covers 17 residues. The CDR3 nucleotides read TGTGCCATCAGTGAGTCCCCGGGAGCCAGCTCCTACAATGAGCAGTTCTTC. Its protein product is CAISESPGASSYNEQFF.

This clone rates as medium-sized. The J gene is TRBJ1-6, the V gene TRBV27; maybe TRBD1 (5 bases). Germline V gene lookup returns CDR1 MNHEY and CDR2 SMNVEV (reference sequence). The CDR3 has 17 residues. The germline V and J ends were trimmed by 5 bases and 3 bases, with 17 bases remaining between them. The CDR3 DNA follows: TGTGCCAGCAGTCGCGAAAACAGGTTCAGCTATAATTCACCCCTCCACTTT. It codes for CASSRENRFSYNSPLHF.

This chain connects TRBV5-1 to TRBJ2-3; D not certain. Germline-derived CDR1 and CDR2 are SGHRS and YFSETQ. V lost 0 bases to trimming and J lost 1 base, with 3 bases between them. This CDR3 has 13 residues. The chain's CDR3 is CASSLGGTDTQYF. The CDR3 DNA follows: TGCGCCAGCAGCTTGGGAGGCACAGATACGCAGTATTTT.

A few counts support this clone. The identical CDR3 is also encoded by other nucleotide sequences in the sample. This chain connects TRBV11-2 to TRBJ2-3, with unresolved D. The V gene lost 2 bases and the J gene lost 0 bases, with 6 bases spanning the gap. The CDR3 totals 14 residues. Germline V CDR1 and CDR2: SGHAT, FQNNGV. The CDR3 loop reads CASSLSISTDTQYF. The CDR3 nucleotides are TGTGCCAGCAGCTTATCTATCAGCACAGATACGCAGTATTTT. The full variable domain, rest sourced from reference TRBV11-2 and TRBJ2-3, is EAGVAQSPRYKIIEKRQSVAFWCNPISGHATLYWYQQILGQGPKLLIQFQNNGVVDDSQLPKDRFSAERLKGVDSTLKIQPAKLEDSAVYLCASSLSISTDTQYFGPGTRLTVL.

The chain recombines TRBV6-5 with TRBJ1-6; D is perhaps TRBD1 (6 bases). V dropped 8 bases and J dropped 12 bases, with 20 bases sitting between them. This CDR3 has 14 residues. CDR1 and CDR2 (germline): MNHEY, SVGAGI. The CDR3, as DNA: TGTGCCAGCGGGGGCAGTACCCCCGGGGTACCCCTCCACTTT. Its protein is CASGGSTPGVPLHF.

The chain has TRBV20-1 and TRBJ2-7, with 12 bases matching TRBD2. The CDR3 is 14 amino acids. With 3 bases clipped from V and 4 bases from J, the junction kept 4 bases outside the gene matches. CDR1 and CDR2 (germline): DFQATT, SNEGSKA (reference sequence). The CDR3 DNA reads TGCAGTGCTAGTAGGACTAGCGGGAAGTACGAGCAGTACGTC. The encoded protein is CSASRTSGKYEQYV.